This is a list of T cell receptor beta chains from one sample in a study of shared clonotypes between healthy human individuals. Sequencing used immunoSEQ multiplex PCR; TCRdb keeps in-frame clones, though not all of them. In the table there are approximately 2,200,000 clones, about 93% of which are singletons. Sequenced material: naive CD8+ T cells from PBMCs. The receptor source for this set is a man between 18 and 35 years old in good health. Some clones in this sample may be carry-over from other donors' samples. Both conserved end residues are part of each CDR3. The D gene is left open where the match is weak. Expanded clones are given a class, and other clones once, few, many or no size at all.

CDR3nt: TGTGCCGCGGGGGACTCTGGAAACACCATATATTTT; CDR3aa: CAAGDSGNTIYF; abundance: -; v_gene: TRBV28; j_gene: TRBJ1-3; d_gene: -
CDR3nt: TGTGCCAGCAGACCTCAGGGGTCCCGCAATCAGCCCCAGCATTTT; CDR3aa: CASRPQGSRNQPQHF; abundance: -; v_gene: TRBV28; j_gene: TRBJ1-5; d_gene: -
CDR3nt: TGTGCCAGCAGCTTAGTCCGAGGCGAGCAGTACTTC; CDR3aa: CASSLVRGEQYF; abundance: -; v_gene: TRBV7-8; j_gene: TRBJ2-7; d_gene: -
CDR3nt: TGTGCCAGCAGCAGCCGGGACGGGTACTACGAGCAGTACTTC; CDR3aa: CASSSRDGYYEQYF; abundance: -; v_gene: TRBV28; j_gene: TRBJ2-7; d_gene: -
CDR3nt: TGTGCCAGCAGACTTCGACAGGGGTTGAACACTGAAGCTTTCTTT; CDR3aa: CASRLRQGLNTEAFF; abundance: -; v_gene: TRBV6-5; j_gene: TRBJ1-1; d_gene: TRBD1
CDR3nt: TGTGCCAGCAGCCAAGGGACTAGCGGGCAACCTGAGCAGTTCTTC; CDR3aa: CASSQGTSGQPEQFF; abundance: -; v_gene: TRBV4-2; j_gene: TRBJ2-1; d_gene: TRBD2
CDR3nt: TGTGCCAGCACCGCCGGGGGGGGGAACATTCAGTACTTC; CDR3aa: CASTAGGGNIQYF; abundance: -; v_gene: TRBV27; j_gene: TRBJ2-4; d_gene: TRBD2
CDR3nt: TGTGCCACCAGCAGAGACCGAACAGGGGATCCCAATGAAAAACTGTTTTTT; CDR3aa: CATSRDRTGDPNEKLFF; abundance: -; v_gene: TRBV15; j_gene: TRBJ1-4; d_gene: TRBD1
CDR3nt: TGTGCCAGCACCCAGGGGGGTGCCGACGAGCAGTACTTC; CDR3aa: CASTQGGADEQYF; abundance: -; v_gene: TRBV28; j_gene: TRBJ2-7; d_gene: -
CDR3nt: TGTGCCAGCAGTCCAGGGACTAGCGGGATTCCCTACGAGCAGTACTTC; CDR3aa: CASSPGTSGIPYEQYF; abundance: -; v_gene: TRBV27; j_gene: TRBJ2-7; d_gene: TRBD2
CDR3nt: TGCGCCAGCAGCCTAGCTACGGGACTAGCGAGTGGGCCGGGAGCCGAGCAGTACTTC; CDR3aa: CASSLATGLASGPGAEQYF; abundance: -; v_gene: TRBV5-1; j_gene: TRBJ2-7; d_gene: TRBD2
CDR3nt: TGCGCCAGCGGGCAGGGGAATCCGAATCAGCCCCAGCATTTT; CDR3aa: CASGQGNPNQPQHF; abundance: -; v_gene: TRBV4-1; j_gene: TRBJ1-5; d_gene: -
CDR3nt: TGTGCCACCAAGGTGGGAGCGGGGGGCTACACCTTC; CDR3aa: CATKVGAGGYTF; abundance: -; v_gene: TRBV2; j_gene: TRBJ1-2; d_gene: -
CDR3nt: TGTGCCAGCAGTGGCAGGATCAGTGGACTCTACGAGCAGTACTTC; CDR3aa: CASSGRISGLYEQYF; abundance: -; v_gene: TRBV2; j_gene: TRBJ2-7; d_gene: -
CDR3nt: TGTGCCGGTAGGTTTGCAGGGGGTGGGCAAGAGACCCAGTACTTC; CDR3aa: CAGRFAGGGQETQYF; abundance: -; v_gene: TRBV6-4; j_gene: TRBJ2-5; d_gene: TRBD1
CDR3nt: TGTGCCAGCAGCCCCATGGCTAAAGGCGAGCAGTACTTC; CDR3aa: CASSPMAKGEQYF; abundance: -; v_gene: TRBV9; j_gene: TRBJ2-7; d_gene: -
CDR3nt: TGTGCCAGCAGCTTAGCGCTAGGACAAAACACCGGGGAGCTGTTTTTT; CDR3aa: CASSLALGQNTGELFF; abundance: -; v_gene: TRBV7-9; j_gene: TRBJ2-2; d_gene: -
CDR3nt: TGTGCCAGTTCCCTTTCCGGACAGGGGTTTGGCTACACCTTC; CDR3aa: CASSLSGQGFGYTF; abundance: -; v_gene: TRBV19; j_gene: TRBJ1-2; d_gene: TRBD1
CDR3nt: TGTGCCAGCAGCTTAAATGGGGCAGGGACTGAAGCTTTCTTT; CDR3aa: CASSLNGAGTEAFF; abundance: -; v_gene: TRBV7-3; j_gene: TRBJ1-1; d_gene: -
CDR3nt: TGCGCCAGCAGCCAAGTTCGGGGCAGGGGATCCGGAAACACCATATATTTT; CDR3aa: CASSQVRGRGSGNTIYF; abundance: -; v_gene: TRBV4-1; j_gene: TRBJ1-3; d_gene: -
CDR3nt: TGCGCCAGCAGCCCTTTCGGGACTAGCGGACAAGAGACCCAGTACTTC; CDR3aa: CASSPFGTSGQETQYF; abundance: -; v_gene: TRBV5-1; j_gene: TRBJ2-5; d_gene: TRBD2
CDR3nt: TGTGCCAGCAGTTTATCGGCACTCCATGGCTACACCTTC; CDR3aa: CASSLSALHGYTF; abundance: -; v_gene: TRBV27; j_gene: TRBJ1-2; d_gene: -
CDR3nt: TGTGCCTGGAGTGTGCTTAATGAGCAGTTCTTC; CDR3aa: CAWSVLNEQFF; abundance: once; v_gene: TRBV30; j_gene: TRBJ2-1; d_gene: -
CDR3nt: TGTGCCAGCAGTTACGGGCCTACAGAGGGACTAGAAAAACTGTTTTTT; CDR3aa: CASSYGPTEGLEKLFF; abundance: -; v_gene: TRBV6-5; j_gene: TRBJ1-4; d_gene: -
CDR3nt: TGCGCCAGCAGCCAGCCTGGACTAGCGGGAGTATCCGGGGAGCTGTTTTTT; CDR3aa: CASSQPGLAGVSGELFF; abundance: -; v_gene: TRBV4-1; j_gene: TRBJ2-2; d_gene: TRBD2
CDR3nt: TGTGCCAGCAGCTTCTCGCCGGGACAGGGGCCCACGACCACCGGGGAGCTGTTTTTT; CDR3aa: CASSFSPGQGPTTTGELFF; abundance: -; v_gene: TRBV7-9; j_gene: TRBJ2-2; d_gene: TRBD1
CDR3nt: TGCGCCAGCAGTGGCAGCAGATCTTATAGCAATCAGCCCCAGCATTTT; CDR3aa: CASSGSRSYSNQPQHF; abundance: few; v_gene: TRBV10-2; j_gene: TRBJ1-5; d_gene: -
CDR3nt: TGTGCCAGCAGTTTATCGAGACTAGCGGGAAGGAACTACGAGCAGTACTTC; CDR3aa: CASSLSRLAGRNYEQYF; abundance: -; v_gene: TRBV27; j_gene: TRBJ2-7; d_gene: TRBD2
CDR3nt: TGTGCCAGCAGCGCTAGCGGGAGTGCAGATACGCAGTATTTT; CDR3aa: CASSASGSADTQYF; abundance: -; v_gene: TRBV14; j_gene: TRBJ2-3; d_gene: TRBD2
CDR3nt: TGTGCCAGCAGTTCTGGGGGGGAGCAGTACTTC; CDR3aa: CASSSGGEQYF; abundance: -; v_gene: TRBV27; j_gene: TRBJ2-7; d_gene: -
CDR3nt: TGTGCCAGTAGTAGGGGGGGAACTGAAGCTTTCTTT; CDR3aa: CASSRGGTEAFF; abundance: -; v_gene: TRBV19; j_gene: TRBJ1-1; d_gene: -
CDR3nt: TGTGCCAGCAGCAAACCCGGGACTAGCGTCGCGGGCTCCAATGAGCAGTTCTTC; CDR3aa: CASSKPGTSVAGSNEQFF; abundance: -; v_gene: TRBV11-2; j_gene: TRBJ2-1; d_gene: TRBD2
CDR3nt: TGTGCCAGCAGTCCAGGGGGCGAGTACACTGAAGCTTTCTTT; CDR3aa: CASSPGGEYTEAFF; abundance: -; v_gene: TRBV2; j_gene: TRBJ1-1; d_gene: TRBD1
CDR3nt: TGTGCCAGCAGTACTAGGACAGGCTGGGGAAAGACCCAGTACTTC; CDR3aa: CASSTRTGWGKTQYF; abundance: -; v_gene: TRBV28; j_gene: TRBJ2-5; d_gene: TRBD1
CDR3nt: TGTGCCAGCAGACCGTCTACAGGGGTCACTGAAGCTTTCTTT; CDR3aa: CASRPSTGVTEAFF; abundance: -; v_gene: TRBV28; j_gene: TRBJ1-1; d_gene: TRBD1
CDR3nt: TGCAGCGGGAGGGCGTCAAGCGGGGCCTACTACAATGAGCAGTTCTTC; CDR3aa: CSGRASSGAYYNEQFF; abundance: -; v_gene: TRBV29-1; j_gene: TRBJ2-1; d_gene: TRBD2
CDR3nt: TGTGCCACCCGAGGGACTAGCGAACGTGAGCAGTTCTTC; CDR3aa: CATRGTSEREQFF; abundance: -; v_gene: TRBV27; j_gene: TRBJ2-1; d_gene: TRBD2
CDR3nt: TGTGCCAGTAGCGGGACTAGCGGGAGTTACGAGCAGTACTTC; CDR3aa: CASSGTSGSYEQYF; abundance: -; v_gene: TRBV19; j_gene: TRBJ2-7; d_gene: TRBD2
CDR3nt: TGTGCCAGCCAAAGCGGGAGAAGGGATACGCAGTATTTT; CDR3aa: CASQSGRRDTQYF; abundance: -; v_gene: TRBV19; j_gene: TRBJ2-3; d_gene: TRBD2
CDR3nt: TGTGCCAGCAGCCCCGTCCCGGGGCTCTTTCAATCTGGGGCCAACGTCCTGACTTTC; CDR3aa: CASSPVPGLFQSGANVLTF; abundance: -; v_gene: TRBV7-3; j_gene: TRBJ2-6; d_gene: -
CDR3nt: TGTGCCAGCAGCCAAGGAAGGGACGAGCAGTACTTC; CDR3aa: CASSQGRDEQYF; abundance: -; v_gene: TRBV4-2; j_gene: TRBJ2-7; d_gene: -
CDR3nt: TGTGCCAGCAGCCGCGTGTCGGGAGGGGCCTCCTCCTACGAGCAGTACTTC; CDR3aa: CASSRVSGGASSYEQYF; abundance: once; v_gene: TRBV11-2; j_gene: TRBJ2-7; d_gene: TRBD2
CDR3nt: TGCAGCGTTGAAGGGTGGGGAGGGAGCTCCTACAATGAGCAGTTCTTC; CDR3aa: CSVEGWGGSSYNEQFF; abundance: -; v_gene: TRBV29-1; j_gene: TRBJ2-1; d_gene: TRBD2
CDR3nt: TGCAGCGTTGAAGGGTCAGGTTCTCTGTACTTC; CDR3aa: CSVEGSGSLYF; abundance: -; v_gene: TRBV29-1; j_gene: TRBJ2-5; d_gene: -
CDR3nt: TGTGCCAGCAGCTTAGAAGGGGGCAGGTCCTACGAGCAGTACTTC; CDR3aa: CASSLEGGRSYEQYF; abundance: -; v_gene: TRBV7-8; j_gene: TRBJ2-7; d_gene: TRBD1
CDR3nt: TGTGCCAGCAGCCTTTCCGCGGGAAGACAAGAGACCCAGTACTTC; CDR3aa: CASSLSAGRQETQYF; abundance: -; v_gene: TRBV4-2; j_gene: TRBJ2-5; d_gene: -
CDR3nt: TGTGCCAGCAGCTCAAGGACTGGGCCGAACACCGGGGAGCTGTTTTTT; CDR3aa: CASSSRTGPNTGELFF; abundance: -; v_gene: TRBV7-2; j_gene: TRBJ2-2; d_gene: -
CDR3nt: TGTGCCAGCAGCTTAGGTGCACCCTCCTACGAGCAGTACTTC; CDR3aa: CASSLGAPSYEQYF; abundance: -; v_gene: TRBV7-9; j_gene: TRBJ2-7; d_gene: -
CDR3nt: TGTGCCAGCAGCCGGTCTACAGGGGTCATGGGCACTGAAGCTTTCTTT; CDR3aa: CASSRSTGVMGTEAFF; abundance: -; v_gene: TRBV4-2; j_gene: TRBJ1-1; d_gene: TRBD1
CDR3nt: TGCGCCAGCAGCCAAGCGGGTGAAAAACTGTTTTTT; CDR3aa: CASSQAGEKLFF; abundance: -; v_gene: TRBV4-1; j_gene: TRBJ1-4; d_gene: -
CDR3nt: TGTGCCAGCACTCCTGGGGCTAGCGGGAGGCGCACAGATACGCAGTATTTT; CDR3aa: CASTPGASGRRTDTQYF; abundance: -; v_gene: TRBV28; j_gene: TRBJ2-3; d_gene: TRBD2
CDR3nt: TGTGCCAGCAGTTTATGGGCCGGGACTGGAACCTACGAGCAGTACTTC; CDR3aa: CASSLWAGTGTYEQYF; abundance: -; v_gene: TRBV27; j_gene: TRBJ2-7; d_gene: -
CDR3nt: TGCGCCAGCAGCTTGGCTCTAGCGGGAGCTTACGAGCAGTACTTC; CDR3aa: CASSLALAGAYEQYF; abundance: -; v_gene: TRBV5-1; j_gene: TRBJ2-7; d_gene: TRBD2
CDR3nt: TGTGCCAGCAGCGTAGCTACTAGTCAGGGACAGAATAACTATGGCTACACCTTC; CDR3aa: CASSVATSQGQNNYGYTF; abundance: once; v_gene: TRBV9; j_gene: TRBJ1-2; d_gene: TRBD1
CDR3nt: TGCGCCAGCAGCCATTGGGAGGGGGACGAGCAGTTCTTC; CDR3aa: CASSHWEGDEQFF; abundance: -; v_gene: TRBV4-3; j_gene: TRBJ2-1; d_gene: -